The 15 T cell receptor beta chains below all came from one sample that was sequenced in a study of blood T cell repertoires in COVID-19. Repertoires were generated with immunoSEQ multiplex PCR, while TCRdb's copy carries only in-frame clones and drops some. The sample gives hundreds of thousands of clones, more than 70% of which show up once; 3% is in the top ten. The sequenced material came from peripheral blood. These receptors originate from a woman between 25 and 40 years old with COVID-19, enrolled during active disease.

The sample holds a few counts of this clone. The chain employs TRBV4-2 and TRBJ2-6; TRBD2 matches at 7 bases. This CDR3 spans 13 amino acids. V lost 5 bases, J lost 11 bases, and 6 bases stayed unmatched. CDR1 and CDR2 from the germline V gene are LGHNA and YNFKEQ. This CDR3 is CASSSSGRDVLTF. The CDR3 DNA reads as TGTGCCAGCAGCAGTAGTGGGAGGGACGTCCTGACTTTC.

V and J are TRBV2 and TRBJ1-6, with 9 bases identical to TRBD1. Germline CDR1 is SNHLY and CDR2 is FYNNEI. Trimming took 7 bases from V and 9 from J; bases not matched to a gene: 7. CDR3 length: 14 residues. The CDR3 bases are TGTGCCAGCACCGTGACAGGGGGAAGTTCACCCCTCCACTTT. Its translation: CASTVTGGSSPLHF. The entire variable domain, with the rest obtained from reference TRBV2 and TRBJ1-6, is as follows: EPEVTQTPSHQVTQMGQEVILRCVPISNHLYFYWYRQILGQKVEFLVSFYNNEISEKSEIFDDQFSVERPDGSNFTLKIRSTKLEDSAMYFCASTVTGGSSPLHFGNGTRLTVT.

CDR3 amino acids: CASTQDTPGELFF. CDR3 coding DNA: TGTGCCAGCACCCAGGACACACCCGGGGAGCTGTTTTTT. The V and J genes are TRBV12-3 or TRBV12-4 and TRBJ2-2, with D possibly matching TRBD1 (5 bases). The CDR3 contains 13 residues. Trimming cost V 7 bases and J 6 bases, with 12 bases left between them.

The rearrangement joins TRBV5-1 to TRBJ1-1; 8 bases line up with TRBD1. Germline lookup yields CDR1 SGHRS and CDR2 YFSETQ. The CDR3 has 18 residues. Trimming removed 4 bases from V and 0 bases from J; junction bases left unmatched: 14. The CDR3 DNA reads TGCGCCAGCAGCCTGTGGACAGGGTCGGGGATAGTGAACACTGAAGCTTTCTTT. Amino acid sequence: CASSLWTGSGIVNTEAFF.

The chain combines TRBV7-2 with TRBJ2-7; 8 bases fit TRBD1. CDR1 SGHTA and CDR2 FQGNSA come from the germline V gene. The CDR3 consists of 14 residues. Germline trimming cut 5 bases from V and 2 bases from J; bases unmatched to any gene: 5. CDR3 DNA sequence: TGTGCCAGCAGCACCGGACAGGGCCCCTACGAGCAGTACGTC. Translation: CASSTGQGPYEQYV.

CDR3 sequence (DNA): TGTGCCAGCAGCTTAAGCAGGGCCTCTGGAAACACCATATATTTT. Encoded protein: CASSLSRASGNTIYF. The genes are TRBV11-2 and TRBJ1-3; TRBD1 is a possible D gene (5 bases). Germline lookup yields CDR1 SGHAT and CDR2 FQNNGV. Between the trimmed V and J ends, which lost 2 bases and 0 bases, there was a span of 8 bases. The CDR3 is 15 residues long.

Remarks on this clone: At one of its ends the junction is not consistent with the germline gene, which may arise from a read error. The gene calls are TRBV11-2 and TRBJ1-2; D is unresolved. Germline CDR1 is SGHAT and CDR2 is FQNNGV. The CDR3 runs 16 residues. Here the CDR3 DNA reads TGTGCCACCAGCGCATGGGAGATCCGCCGAAGCTATGGCTACACCTTC. Encoded protein: CATSAWEIRRSYGYTF.

The chain combines TRBV10-3 with TRBJ2-2, with 11 bases identical to TRBD1. The germline V gene encodes CDR1 ENHRY and CDR2 SYGVKD. The CDR3 is made up of 14 amino acids. V gave up 6 bases and J gave up 5 bases; unmatched junction bases: 2. The CDR3 sequence: CAISRDRGTGELFF. DNA of the CDR3: TGTGCCATCAGCCGGGACAGGGGGACCGGGGAGCTGTTTTTT.

This chain uses TRBV6-5 with TRBJ1-2; a possible D gene is TRBD1 (6 bases). Germline assignment: CDR1 MNHEY and CDR2 SVGAGI. Trimming stripped 4 bases from V and 0 bases from J, with 15 bases between. This CDR3 contains 16 residues. The CDR3 nucleotides read TGTGCCAGCAGTTCCTCGACAGGCCGGCCTAACTATGGCTACACCTTC. Encoded protein: CASSSSTGRPNYGYTF.

V gene TRBV7-8 combines with J gene TRBJ2-7; 8 bases agree with TRBD2. CDR1 and CDR2 (germline): SGHVS, FQNEAQ. This CDR3 spans 15 amino acids. J was trimmed by 6 bases and V by 5 bases; bases with no gene match: 12. The CDR3 DNA is TGTGCCAGCAGCGCAGAGAGGACTAGCCCCACCGAGCAGTACGTC. The encoded protein is CASSAERTSPTEQYV.

V and J are TRBV5-6 and TRBJ1-2; possibly TRBD1 for D (6 bases). Trimming took off 0 bases at V and 3 bases at J, with 15 bases between the two ends. The CDR3 covers 16 residues. In germline, CDR1 is SGHDT, CDR2 YYEEEE. The CDR3 loop is CASSLARGLGDYGYTF. The CDR3 nucleotides read TGTGCCAGCAGCTTGGCCAGGGGTTTGGGCGACTATGGCTACACCTTC.

The chain joins TRBV20-1 to TRBJ2-7; possibly TRBD2 for D (6 bases). Trimming removed 5 bases from V and 4 bases from J, with 9 bases in between. Germline assignment: CDR1 DFQATT and CDR2 SNEGSKA (reference sequence). This CDR3 contains 11 residues. CDR3 in amino acids: CSALGGYEQYV. Written as DNA, the CDR3 is TGCAGTGCTTTGGGGGGATACGAGCAGTACGTC.

This clone was seen just once. The chain is built from TRBV6-6 and TRBJ2-7, with D possibly TRBD1 on 6 matching bases. V was trimmed by 5 bases and J by 2 bases, leaving 16 bases between them. This CDR3 is built from 15 residues. The germline CDR1 and CDR2 sequences are MNHNY and SVGAGI (reference sequence). The CDR3 reads CASSNGGAYPYEQYF. For the CDR3, the DNA is TGTGCCAGCAGTAATGGGGGCGCCTACCCCTACGAGCAGTACTTC.

The genes are TRBV11-2 and TRBJ2-5, with 10 bases fitting TRBD2. Unmatched junction bases numbered 1, after V lost 1 base and J lost 2 bases. Per germline, CDR1 SGHAT and CDR2 FQNNGV. This CDR3 comprises 15 residues. The CDR3 loop is CASSLGSGGQETQYF. The DNA for the CDR3 is TGTGCCAGCAGCTTAGGTAGCGGGGGGCAAGAGACCCAGTACTTC.

This chain joins TRBV4-1 and TRBJ2-3; the match to TRBD1 covers 9 bases. The trim removed 3 bases at V and 3 bases at J, leaving 4 bases unmatched. This CDR3 has 15 amino acids. CDR1 and CDR2 from the germline V gene are MGHRA and YSYEKL. The chain's CDR3 is CASSHWTGETDTQYF. As DNA, the CDR3 is TGCGCCAGCAGCCACTGGACAGGGGAAACAGATACGCAGTATTTT.